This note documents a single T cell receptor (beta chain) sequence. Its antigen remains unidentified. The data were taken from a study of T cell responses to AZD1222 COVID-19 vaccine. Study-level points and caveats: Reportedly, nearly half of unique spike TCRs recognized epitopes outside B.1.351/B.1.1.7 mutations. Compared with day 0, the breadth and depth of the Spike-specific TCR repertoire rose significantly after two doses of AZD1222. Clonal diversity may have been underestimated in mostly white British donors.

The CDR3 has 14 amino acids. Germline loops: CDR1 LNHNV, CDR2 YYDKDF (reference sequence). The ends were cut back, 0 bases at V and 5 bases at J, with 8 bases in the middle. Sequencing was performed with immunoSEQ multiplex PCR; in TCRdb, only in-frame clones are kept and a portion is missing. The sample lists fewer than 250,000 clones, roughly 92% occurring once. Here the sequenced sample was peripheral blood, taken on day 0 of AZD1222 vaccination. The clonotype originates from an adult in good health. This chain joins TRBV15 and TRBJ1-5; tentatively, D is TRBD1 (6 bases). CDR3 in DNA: TGTGCCACCAGCAGAGACAGGGGAGATCAGCCCCAGCATTTT. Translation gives CATSRDRGDQPQHF.